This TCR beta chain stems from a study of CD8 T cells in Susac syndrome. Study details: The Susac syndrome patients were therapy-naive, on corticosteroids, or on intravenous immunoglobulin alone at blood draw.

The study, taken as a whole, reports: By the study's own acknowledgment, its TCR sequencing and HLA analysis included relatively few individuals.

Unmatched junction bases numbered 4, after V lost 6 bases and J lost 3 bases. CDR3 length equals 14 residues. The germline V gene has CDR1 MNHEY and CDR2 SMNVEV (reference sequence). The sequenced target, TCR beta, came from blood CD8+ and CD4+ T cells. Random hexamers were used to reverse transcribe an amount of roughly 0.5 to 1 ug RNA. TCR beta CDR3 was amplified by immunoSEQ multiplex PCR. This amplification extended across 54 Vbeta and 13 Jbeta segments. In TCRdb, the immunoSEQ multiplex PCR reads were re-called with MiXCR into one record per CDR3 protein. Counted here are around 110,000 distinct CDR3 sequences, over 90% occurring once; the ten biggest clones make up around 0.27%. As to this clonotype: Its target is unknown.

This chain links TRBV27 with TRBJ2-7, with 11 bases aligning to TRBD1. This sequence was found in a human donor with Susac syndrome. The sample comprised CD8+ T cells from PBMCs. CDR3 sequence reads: CASSADRGLYEQYF. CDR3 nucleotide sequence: TGTGCCAGCAGCGCGGACAGGGGGCTCTACGAGCAGTACTTC.